The rows below give T cell receptor beta chains drawn from one sample of a study of blood T cell repertoires in COVID-19. The protocol was immunoSEQ multiplex PCR, while the TCRdb copy is restricted to in-frame clones and leaves out a portion. Of hundreds of thousands of clones in the sample, 82% were seen once. The source material was peripheral blood. The receptors were gathered from a woman aged 55-69 years with active or convalescent COVID-19. CDR3s include the opening cysteine and the closing phenylalanine or tryptophan. A D gene is named only where the DNA matches it firmly. Rows may omit the clone size; those that give it use once, few, many or a size class.

CDR3 protein,CDR3 DNA,D gene,J gene,clone size,CDR3 length,V gene
CASSLSDYGYTF,TGTGCCAGCAGCCTATCGGACTATGGCTACACCTTC,.,TRBJ1-2,.,12,TRBV28
CASSRTAGNTIYF,TGTGCCAGCAGCAGGACAGCCGGAAACACCATATATTTT,.,TRBJ1-3,.,13,TRBV2
CASSEYGGGGYEQYF,TGTGCCAGCAGTGAGTACGGCGGGGGGGGATACGAGCAGTACTTC,TRBD2,TRBJ2-7,.,15,TRBV6-1
CASSTGLDREGETQYF,TGTGCCAGCAGCACGGGACTTGACCGGGAGGGAGAGACCCAGTACTTC,TRBD2,TRBJ2-5,.,16,TRBV7-2
CASSTRQGVNNQPQHF,TGTGCCAGCAGCACTCGACAGGGGGTAAACAATCAGCCCCAGCATTTT,TRBD1,TRBJ1-5,.,16,TRBV7-8
CASRATATRALNTEAFF,TGTGCCAGTAGGGCGACGGCGACCAGGGCACTGAACACTGAAGCTTTCTTT,.,TRBJ1-1,.,17,TRBV19
CASSLGGGARLNSPLHF,TGTGCCAGCAGCTTAGGGGGGGGTGCGCGTCTGAATTCACCCCTCCACTTT,.,TRBJ1-6,.,17,TRBV7-2
CASTATGPTNYGYTF,TGTGCCAGCACCGCGACAGGCCCCACAAACTATGGCTACACCTTC,.,TRBJ1-2,.,15,TRBV6-6
CASSLAPPGRKGEQYF,TGTGCCAGCAGCTTGGCCCCCCCGGGAAGAAAGGGCGAGCAGTACTTC,.,TRBJ2-7,.,16,TRBV5-5
CASSLGVAAQETQYF,TGTGCCAGCAGCTTAGGGGTGGCGGCCCAAGAGACCCAGTACTTC,.,TRBJ2-5,.,15,TRBV7-9
CASQGLHTGELFF,TGTGCCAGCCAGGGGCTTCACACCGGGGAGCTGTTTTTT,.,TRBJ2-2,.,13,TRBV11-3
CASFGGMNTEAFF,TGTGCCAGCTTTGGAGGGATGAACACTGAAGCTTTCTTT,.,TRBJ1-1,.,13,TRBV28
CASSAGLAGGQSDTQYF,TGTGCCAGCAGCGCAGGCCTAGCGGGGGGGCAATCAGATACGCAGTATTTT,TRBD2,TRBJ2-3,.,17,TRBV5-4
CASSDNGGTSNEQFF,TGTGCCAGCAGTGATAACGGGGGGACCTCCAATGAGCAGTTCTTC,TRBD2,TRBJ2-1,few,15,TRBV6-4
CASSAGEKGDEKLFF,TGTGCCAGCAGCGCAGGGGAGAAAGGAGATGAAAAACTGTTTTTT,.,TRBJ1-4,.,15,TRBV6-5
CASSPHRASGNTIYF,TGTGCCAGCAGCCCCCACAGGGCCTCTGGAAACACCATATATTTT,.,TRBJ1-3,few,15,TRBV5-8
CASPGGNSPLHF,TGTGCCAGCCCGGGGGGCAATTCACCCCTCCACTTT,.,TRBJ1-6,.,12,TRBV21-1
CASSYGGAETQYF,TGTGCCAGCAGTTACGGGGGGGCAGAGACCCAGTACTTC,.,TRBJ2-5,.,13,TRBV6-5
CASSLPCESYNSPLHF,TGTGCCAGCAGCCTCCCATGTGAGTCTTATAATTCACCCCTCCACTTT,.,TRBJ1-6,.,16,TRBV21-1
CASSFFGTGFNEQFF,TGTGCCAGCAGCTTCTTCGGGACAGGGTTCAATGAGCAGTTCTTC,TRBD1,TRBJ2-1,few,15,TRBV7-8
CASRLPTANSPLHF,TGCGCCAGCAGACTCCCGACAGCTAATTCACCCCTCCACTTT,.,TRBJ1-6,.,14,TRBV5-1
CASSFSGTSGGDGEQFF,TGTGCCAGCAGCTTTTCCGGGACTAGCGGGGGGGACGGTGAGCAGTTCTTC,TRBD2,TRBJ2-1,.,17,TRBV5-5
CASSQGSMGLYGYTF,TGTGCCAGCAGCCAAGGCTCCATGGGCCTCTATGGCTACACCTTC,.,TRBJ1-2,.,15,TRBV3-1/TRBV3-2
CASSSPGGNEQFF,TGTGCCAGCAGCTCCCCCGGCGGGAATGAGCAGTTCTTC,.,TRBJ2-1,few,13,TRBV2
CAISSGGANTEAFF,TGTGCCATCAGTTCAGGGGGCGCGAACACTGAAGCTTTCTTT,TRBD1,TRBJ1-1,.,14,TRBV10-3
CASSWRDGGDEQFF,TGTGCCAGCAGCTGGCGGGATGGGGGGGATGAGCAGTTCTTC,TRBD2,TRBJ2-1,.,14,TRBV6-5
CASSSPRDRGILDTQYF,TGTGCCAGCAGCTCACCGCGGGACAGGGGAATCCTTGATACGCAGTATTTT,TRBD1,TRBJ2-3,.,17,TRBV5-4
CASCRDTLKTQYF,TGTGCCAGCTGCCGGGACACCCTGAAGACCCAGTACTTC,.,TRBJ2-5,.,13,TRBV12-3/TRBV12-4
CASSPGAGVNYGYTF,TGTGCCAGCTCACCCGGCGCAGGGGTTAACTATGGCTACACCTTC,.,TRBJ1-2,.,15,TRBV18
CASSSSLGLSNYGYTF,TGTGCCAGCAGCTCCTCCCTTGGACTTTCTAATTATGGCTACACCTTC,.,TRBJ1-2,.,16,TRBV9
CASSTSRQADGYTF,TGTGCCAGCAGTACCTCGAGACAGGCTGATGGCTACACCTTC,.,TRBJ1-2,.,14,TRBV27
CASSLADRGYGYTF,TGCGCCAGCAGCTTGGCCGACAGGGGATATGGCTACACCTTC,TRBD1,TRBJ1-2,.,14,TRBV5-1
CAWSGPTGFSNQPQHF,TGTGCCTGGAGTGGCCCGACAGGGTTTAGCAATCAGCCCCAGCATTTT,TRBD1,TRBJ1-5,.,16,TRBV30
CASKLANGDTQYF,TGTGCCAGCAAACTAGCAAACGGAGATACGCAGTATTTT,.,TRBJ2-3,.,13,TRBV12-3/TRBV12-4
CASSGQGAPYNEQFF,TGTGCCAGCAGCGGCCAGGGGGCCCCTTACAATGAGCAGTTCTTC,TRBD1,TRBJ2-1,.,15,TRBV5-4
CASSSWTGGNYGYTF,TGTGCCAGCAGTTCATGGACAGGGGGAAACTATGGCTACACCTTC,TRBD1,TRBJ1-2,once,15,TRBV27
CASSQQGGYGYTF,TGTGCCAGCAGTCAACAGGGGGGGTATGGCTACACCTTC,TRBD1,TRBJ1-2,.,13,TRBV7-9
CALNRARDEKLFF,TGTGCCTTAAACAGGGCACGCGATGAAAAACTGTTTTTT,.,TRBJ1-4,.,13,TRBV30
CASLDRGFGNTIYF,TGTGCCAGCCTCGACAGGGGATTTGGAAACACCATATATTTT,TRBD1,TRBJ1-3,.,14,TRBV11-1
CASSPGLDSFYNEQFF,TGCGCCAGCAGCCCCGGCCTGGACAGTTTCTACAATGAGCAGTTCTTC,.,TRBJ2-1,.,16,TRBV4-3
CASSQSSSGFYSNQPQHF,TGTGCCAGCAGCCAAAGTTCTTCAGGGTTTTATAGCAATCAGCCCCAGCATTTT,.,TRBJ1-5,.,18,TRBV3-1/TRBV3-2
CASSERSSSYNEQFF,TGTGCCAGCAGCGAGAGGTCTAGCTCCTACAATGAGCAGTTCTTC,.,TRBJ2-1,.,15,TRBV5-4
CASSSQGFLAYEQYF,TGTGCCAGCAGTTCCCAGGGGTTTTTGGCCTACGAGCAGTACTTC,.,TRBJ2-7,.,15,TRBV27
CASSSRGGEAYEQYF,TGTGCCAGCAGCTCTCGCGGCGGGGAGGCCTACGAGCAGTACTTC,.,TRBJ2-7,few,15,TRBV7-4
CASSEQGAGQPQHF,TGTGCCAGCAGTGAACAGGGGGCTGGACAGCCCCAGCATTTT,TRBD1,TRBJ1-5,.,14,TRBV2
CASSIGSRVSGANVLTF,TGTGCCAGTAGTATAGGAAGTCGGGTTTCTGGGGCCAACGTCCTGACTTTC,.,TRBJ2-6,.,17,TRBV19
CASSLGQGYSPLHF,TGTGCCAGCAGCCTCGGACAGGGGTATTCACCCCTCCACTTT,TRBD1,TRBJ1-6,.,14,TRBV6-6
CASSTDGGYNEQFF,TGTGCCAGCTCCACCGACGGCGGGTACAATGAGCAGTTCTTC,.,TRBJ2-1,.,14,TRBV7-3
CASSVLQGGAPLHF,TGTGCCAGCAGCGTACTACAGGGGGGGGCACCCCTCCACTTT,TRBD1,TRBJ1-6,.,14,TRBV9
CASGAGRANEQFF,TGTGCCAGCGGGGCGGGGCGAGCCAATGAGCAGTTCTTC,.,TRBJ2-1,.,13,TRBV7-8
CASSLVGGPLQPQHF,TGTGCCAGCAGCTTGGTAGGGGGTCCACTGCAGCCCCAGCATTTT,.,TRBJ1-5,.,15,TRBV5-5
CASSHGPMETQYF,TGTGCCAGCAGCCATGGGCCCATGGAGACCCAGTACTTC,.,TRBJ2-5,.,13,TRBV11-2
CASSPVGSSYEQYF,TGTGCCAGCAGTCCCGTCGGTAGCTCCTACGAGCAGTACTTC,.,TRBJ2-7,.,14,TRBV6-5
CASRWVPPGHFDVGYTF,TGTGCCAGCAGGTGGGTACCTCCGGGTCACTTCGACGTTGGCTACACCTTC,.,TRBJ1-2,.,17,TRBV25-1
CASSYSLTGVTYGYTF,TGTGCCAGCAGTTACTCCTTGACAGGGGTTACATATGGCTACACCTTC,TRBD1,TRBJ1-2,.,16,TRBV6-5
CAISRTVITGTEAFF,TGTGCCATCAGTCGGACAGTTATAACCGGCACTGAAGCTTTCTTT,.,TRBJ1-1,.,15,TRBV10-3
CASSPQGQSWTDTQYF,TGTGCCAGCTCACCTCAGGGTCAAAGTTGGACAGATACGCAGTATTTT,.,TRBJ2-3,.,16,TRBV18
CASSYTGSEQYF,TGTGCCAGCAGCTACACAGGGAGCGAGCAGTACTTC,.,TRBJ2-7,.,12,TRBV7-9
CASSPNRGQETQYF,TGTGCCAGCAGCCCCAACAGGGGCCAAGAGACCCAGTACTTC,TRBD1,TRBJ2-5,.,14,TRBV3-1/TRBV3-2
CATSDSREQETQYF,TGTGCCACCAGTGATTCGAGAGAACAAGAGACCCAGTACTTC,.,TRBJ2-5,once,14,TRBV24-1